What follows is one TCR beta chain and its context. The sample belongs to a study of blood T cell repertoires in COVID-19. Generated by immunoSEQ multiplex PCR, the TCRdb table keeps only in-frame clones and is missing some. The data contain about 32,000 clones, roughly 91% of them singletons. The CDR3 contains 16 residues. CDR1 is SGHNT, CDR2 YYREEE, per germline (reference sequence). V shed 6 bases and J 6 bases; nucleotides not matched to a gene: 14. The clonotype originates from a man between 65 and 80 years old with active or convalescent COVID-19. Specimen: peripheral blood. The V gene is TRBV5-4, the J gene TRBJ2-3; 9 bases fit TRBD1. CDR3 region: CASNSKGTGPGDTQYF. For the CDR3, the DNA is TGTGCCAGCAACTCTAAGGGGACAGGGCCCGGGGATACGCAGTATTTT.